The rows below give T cell receptor beta chains drawn from one sample of a study of T-cell memory formation after mild COVID-19. TCRdb re-derived calls from the 5' RACE reads in MiXCR, one entry per CDR3 protein. The data show roughly 350,000 distinct CDR3 sequences, roughly 21% seen once. The material sequenced was PBMCs or a T cell subset sorted from them (not recorded which). These receptors all stem from an adult woman who had mild COVID-19 (a few samples of this study predate the infection). Cell type and time point are not known. CDR3s include the opening cysteine and the closing phenylalanine or tryptophan. D genes are given only for firm matches. For some rows the clone size is stated as once, few or many, or as a class when expanded; others skip it.

abundance	d_gene	j_gene	v_gene	CDR3nt	CDR3aa
few	NA	TRBJ2-1	TRBV2	TGTGCCAGCAGAACCTTACTAGCAGGGAAGCAGTTCTTC	CASRTLLAGKQFF
NA	NA	TRBJ1-1	TRBV5-1	TGCGCCAGCAGCTTTCAGACGGGGAACACTGAAGCTTTCTTT	CASSFQTGNTEAFF
NA	NA	TRBJ2-1	TRBV7-7	TGTGCCAGCAGCCAGGGGCCAGGTCGTAGCAATGAGCAGTTCTTC	CASSQGPGRSNEQFF
few	NA	TRBJ2-1	TRBV21-1	TGTGCCAGCAGCAAAGAGTATGTTAGGACTAGCGGGACCATCTACAATGAGCAGTTCTTC	CASSKEYVRTSGTIYNEQFF
few	TRBD2	TRBJ2-7	TRBV19	TGTGCCAGTAGTAAGTTAGCGGGGACCTACGAGCAGTACTTC	CASSKLAGTYEQYF
many	TRBD2	TRBJ2-1	TRBV20-1	TGCAGTGCCACACCCGGGACTAGTAAAATCGATGAGCAGTTCTTC	CSATPGTSKIDEQFF
few	TRBD2	TRBJ2-1	TRBV7-8	TGTGCCAGCGGATATAGCGGGACTCGCTACAATGAGCAGTTCTTC	CASGYSGTRYNEQFF
NA	NA	TRBJ1-1	TRBV7-2	TGTGCCAGCAGCTTAGTGGGGCGGGTCACTGAAGCTTTCTTT	CASSLVGRVTEAFF
NA	NA	TRBJ2-3	TRBV5-5	TGTGCCAGCAGCTCGGCGGCGGGAACTAGCACAGATACGCAGTATTTT	CASSSAAGTSTDTQYF
NA	TRBD2	TRBJ2-1	TRBV9	TGTGCCAGCAGCCCAGTGGGGCTAGCGGGCTACAATGAGCAGTTCTTC	CASSPVGLAGYNEQFF
few	NA	TRBJ2-7	TRBV3-1	TGTGCCAGCAGCCAAGTGGTGGGGTACGAGCAGTACTTC	CASSQVVGYEQYF
few	NA	TRBJ2-5	TRBV7-9	TGTGCCAGCAGCTTAGACACTAGCAGGGAGACCCAGTACTTC	CASSLDTSRETQYF
NA	TRBD2	TRBJ2-1	TRBV10-3	TGTGCCATCAGTGAGTCTGGACTAGGTGGTGAGCAGTTCTTC	CAISESGLGGEQFF
few	NA	TRBJ2-7	TRBV4-1	TGCGCCAGTAACGGTGCTAGCAACGAGCAGTACTTC	CASNGASNEQYF
NA	TRBD1	TRBJ1-2	TRBV7-2	TGTGCCAGCAGCCCGGGACAGGGGGCAGGGTATGGCTACACCTTC	CASSPGQGAGYGYTF
many	NA	TRBJ2-7	TRBV6-2/TRBV6-3	TGTGCCAGCAGTTACTCGGGGGGTGGCGAGCAGTACTTC	CASSYSGGGEQYF
NA	NA	TRBJ2-2	TRBV12-3/TRBV12-4	TGTGCCAGCAGTTTTCCGGCTGGGTTGGGGTCGGGCACCGGGGAGCTGTTTTTT	CASSFPAGLGSGTGELFF
NA	NA	TRBJ2-7	TRBV7-2	TGTGCCAGCAGCTTGCGGTCCCGAGGGCCCTACGAGCAGTACTTC	CASSLRSRGPYEQYF
few	NA	TRBJ1-1	TRBV7-9	TGTGCCAGCAGCCACGTGGGGCCTGAAGCTTTCTTT	CASSHVGPEAFF
NA	TRBD2	TRBJ2-1	TRBV5-1	TGCGCCAGCAGCCGCAGTACTAGCGGGGGGGCTGTCGATGAGCAGTTCTTC	CASSRSTSGGAVDEQFF
NA	NA	TRBJ2-2	TRBV4-1	TGCGCCAGCAGCCAAGGGACTTCCAACACCGGGGAGCTGTTTTTT	CASSQGTSNTGELFF
NA	NA	TRBJ2-7	TRBV5-6	TGTGCCAGCAGCTTTGGGGATCTGTACGAGCAGTACTTC	CASSFGDLYEQYF